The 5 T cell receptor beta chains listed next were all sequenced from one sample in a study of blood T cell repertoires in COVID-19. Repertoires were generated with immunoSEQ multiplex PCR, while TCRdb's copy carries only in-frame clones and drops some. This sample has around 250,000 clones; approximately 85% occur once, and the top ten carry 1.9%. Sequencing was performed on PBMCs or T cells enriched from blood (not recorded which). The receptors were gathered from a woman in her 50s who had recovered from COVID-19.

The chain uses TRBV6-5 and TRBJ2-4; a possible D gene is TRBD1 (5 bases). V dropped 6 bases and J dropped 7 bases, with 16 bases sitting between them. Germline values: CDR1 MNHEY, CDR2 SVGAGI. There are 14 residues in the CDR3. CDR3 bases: TGTGCCAGCAGCTTGGGGCCAGGGTTGAACATTCAGTACTTC. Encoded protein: CASSLGPGLNIQYF.

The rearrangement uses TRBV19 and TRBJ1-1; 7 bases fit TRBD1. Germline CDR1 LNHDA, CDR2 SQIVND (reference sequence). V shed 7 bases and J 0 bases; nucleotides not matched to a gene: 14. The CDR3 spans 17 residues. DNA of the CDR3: TGTGCCAGTACCCGAAAGGGACAGACAAGCATGAACACTGAAGCTTTCTTT. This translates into CASTRKGQTSMNTEAFF.

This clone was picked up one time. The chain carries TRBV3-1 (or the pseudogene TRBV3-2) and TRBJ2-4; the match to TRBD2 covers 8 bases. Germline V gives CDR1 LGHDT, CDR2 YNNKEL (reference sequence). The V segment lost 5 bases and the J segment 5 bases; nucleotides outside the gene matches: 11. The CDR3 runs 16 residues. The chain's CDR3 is CASSSTSGGSENIQYF. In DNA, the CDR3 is TGTGCCAGCAGCTCCACTAGCGGAGGCTCCGAAAACATTCAGTACTTC.

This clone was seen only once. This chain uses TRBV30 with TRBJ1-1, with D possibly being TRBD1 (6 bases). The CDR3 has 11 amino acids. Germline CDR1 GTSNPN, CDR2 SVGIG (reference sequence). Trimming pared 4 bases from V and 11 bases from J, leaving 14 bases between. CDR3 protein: CAWNREGGAFF. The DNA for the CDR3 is TGTGCCTGGAACAGAGAGGGGGGGGCTTTCTTT.

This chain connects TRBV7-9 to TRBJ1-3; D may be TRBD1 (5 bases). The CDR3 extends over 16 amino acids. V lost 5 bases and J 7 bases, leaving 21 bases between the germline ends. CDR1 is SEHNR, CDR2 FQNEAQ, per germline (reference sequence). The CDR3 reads CASSPRSGGPGNTIYF. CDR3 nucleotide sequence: TGTGCCAGCAGCCCACGGTCGGGGGGACCCGGGAACACCATATATTTT.